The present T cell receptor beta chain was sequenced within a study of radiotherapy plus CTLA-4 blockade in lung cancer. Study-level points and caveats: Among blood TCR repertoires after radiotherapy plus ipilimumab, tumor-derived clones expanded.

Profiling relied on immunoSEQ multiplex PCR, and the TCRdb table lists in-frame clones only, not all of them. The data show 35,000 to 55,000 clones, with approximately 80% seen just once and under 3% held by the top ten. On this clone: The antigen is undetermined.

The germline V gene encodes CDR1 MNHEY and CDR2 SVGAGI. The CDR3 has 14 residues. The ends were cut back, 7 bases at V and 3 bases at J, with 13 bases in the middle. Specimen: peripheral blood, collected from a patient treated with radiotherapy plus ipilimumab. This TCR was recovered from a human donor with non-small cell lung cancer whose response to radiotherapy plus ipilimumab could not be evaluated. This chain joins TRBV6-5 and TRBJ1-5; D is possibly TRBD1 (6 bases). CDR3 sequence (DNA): TGTGCCAGCAACGAAGGGGGTCCCAATCAGCCCCAGCATTTT. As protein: CASNEGGPNQPQHF.